Below, 24 T cell receptor beta chains from the same sample are listed, as sequenced in a study of cytomegalovirus exposure and HLA in healthy donors. PCR amplification relied on 60 Vbeta primers (plus 13 Jbeta primers). TCRdb's table, derived via immunoSEQ multiplex PCR, lists solely in-frame clones and lacks some. The table has approximately 210,000 clones, around 90% seen once; the top ten hold approximately 1.9%. The material sequenced was PBMCs. Receptors originate from a woman between 18 and 29 years old in good health and CMV-seronegative.

V gene TRBV18 combines with J gene TRBJ1-3; no clear D. Germline assignment: CDR1 KGHSH and CDR2 LQKENI. Trimming cost V 0 bases and J 4 bases, with 13 bases left between them. The CDR3 runs to 16 residues. CDR3 in DNA: TGTGCCAGCTCACCACCGGTCGGGTCGTGGGGAAACACCATATATTTT. As protein: CASSPPVGSWGNTIYF.

J is TRBJ2-3 and V is TRBV6-1; TRBD2 agrees at 8 bases. The CDR3 spans 13 residues. V lost 8 bases to trimming and J lost 4 bases; unmatched junction nucleotides: 5. Germline V gene sequence: CDR1 MNHNS, CDR2 SASEGT. The CDR3 region is CASSRGGPDTQYF. The CDR3 bases are TGTGCCAGCTCCCGGGGGGGGCCAGATACGCAGTATTTT.

The J gene is TRBJ2-7, the V gene TRBV15, with 9 positions matching TRBD2. Trimming cost V 4 bases and J 1 base; bases outside gene matches: 5. This CDR3 has 15 residues. In germline, CDR1 is LNHNV, CDR2 YYDKDF (reference sequence). The CDR3 reads CATSTEREASYEQYF. The CDR3 region has the DNA TGTGCCACCAGCACCGAGCGGGAGGCATCCTACGAGCAGTACTTC.

In the case of this clone: At one boundary the junction diverges from the germline segment, which might be a read error. The V call is TRBV19, the J call TRBJ1-1; D is possibly TRBD1 (5 bases). The CDR3 has 15 amino acids. Per germline, CDR1 LNHDA and CDR2 SQIVND (reference sequence). The CDR3 coding sequence is TGTGCCAGTAGTATCCAGGGTCCTGGGAACACTGAAGCTTCCTTT. It yields the protein CASSIQGPGNTEASF.

This clone was recorded a few times. This chain joins TRBV2 and TRBJ2-7, with 7 bases identical to TRBD2. The trim removed 6 bases at V and 2 bases at J, leaving 7 bases unmatched. Germline V lookup: CDR1 SNHLY, CDR2 FYNNEI. The CDR3 extends over 14 amino acids. Here the CDR3 DNA reads TGTGCCAGCAGGCTGGCGGGAGAACCCTACGAGCAGTACTTC. Its translation is CASRLAGEPYEQYF. Supplemented by reference TRBV2 and TRBJ2-7, the full variable domain reads EPEVTQTPSHQVTQMGQEVILRCVPISNHLYFYWYRQILGQKVEFLVSFYNNEISEKSEIFDDQFSVERPDGSNFTLKIRSTKLEDSAMYFCASRLAGEPYEQYFGPGTRLTVT.

DNA for the CDR3: TGTGCCAGCACCCGGGGACAGGGGAACACTGAAGCTTTCTTT. Its translation is CASTRGQGNTEAFF. The V call is TRBV7-8, the J call TRBJ1-1; 9 bases fit TRBD1. V lost 7 bases to trimming and J lost 1 base; unmatched junction nucleotides: 4. This CDR3 region has 14 residues. Germline CDR1 SGHVS, CDR2 FQNEAQ. Variable domain in full (rest from reference TRBV7-8 and TRBJ1-1): GAGVSQSPRYKVAKRGQDVALRCDPISGHVSLFWYQQALGQGPEFLTYFQNEAQLDKSGLPSDRFFAERPEGSVSTLKIQRTQQEDSAVYLCASTRGQGNTEAFFGQGTRLTVV.

The gene calls are TRBV4-1 and TRBJ2-7, with D maybe TRBD1 (5 bases). V lost 0 bases and J lost 2, with 11 bases in between. The CDR3 loop spans 15 amino acids. CDR1 and CDR2 (germline): MGHRA, YSYEKL. The CDR3 reads CASSQEQTVPYEQYF. The CDR3 DNA sequence: TGCGCCAGCAGCCAAGAGCAGACAGTTCCCTACGAGCAGTACTTC.

Regarding this clone: A junction boundary mismatches the germline segment, possibly from a read error. The rearrangement joins TRBV7-9 to TRBJ2-2, with 8 bases that match TRBD2. CDR1 and CDR2 (germline): SEHNR, FQNEAQ (reference sequence). The CDR3 is 16 residues long. CDR3 DNA sequence: TGTTCCAGCAGCGAACTAGCGGCGGATATCAGCGGGGAGCTGTTTTTT. Translation gives CSSSELAADISGELFF.

The rearrangement uses TRBV7-9 and TRBJ1-2, with 12 bases matching TRBD1. The germline gives CDR1 SEHNR, CDR2 FQNEAQ (reference sequence). This CDR3 has 17 residues. The V gene end was trimmed by 1 base and the J gene end by 4 bases; junction bases not matched to a gene: 7. CDR3 protein: CASSLVIGTGGSYGYTF. CDR3 DNA sequence: TGTGCCAGCAGCTTAGTCATCGGGACAGGGGGCAGCTATGGCTACACCTTC.

The chain has TRBV6-6 and TRBJ2-1, with 11 bases matching TRBD2. V lost 5 bases to trimming and J lost 9 bases; unmatched junction nucleotides: 6. CDR3 length equals 14 residues. Germline V gives CDR1 MNHNY, CDR2 SVGAGI (reference sequence). The CDR3 protein is CASSPTSGSSEQFF. CDR3 DNA: TGTGCCAGCAGTCCTACTAGCGGGAGCAGTGAGCAGTTCTTC.

The CDR3 DNA is TGTGCCAGCAGTTCTACGGGACAGGGTAATTCACCCCTCCACTTT. Protein: CASSSTGQGNSPLHF. The rearrangement uses TRBV2 and TRBJ1-6; 9 nucleotides line up with TRBD1. Germline loops: CDR1 SNHLY, CDR2 FYNNEI. This CDR3 is built from 15 residues. V shed 5 bases, J shed 6 bases, and the junction held 5 bases outside the gene matches. Supplemented by reference TRBV2 and TRBJ1-6, the full variable domain reads EPEVTQTPSHQVTQMGQEVILRCVPISNHLYFYWYRQILGQKVEFLVSFYNNEISEKSEIFDDQFSVERPDGSNFTLKIRSTKLEDSAMYFCASSSTGQGNSPLHFGNGTRLTVT.

This chain uses TRBV4-1 with TRBJ1-1; the match to TRBD1 covers 7 bases. V dropped 4 bases and J dropped 4; count of bases not matched to a gene: 6. CDR3 size: 14 residues. The germline gives CDR1 MGHRA, CDR2 YSYEKL. The CDR3 DNA is TGCGCCAGCAGCCGATCGACAGGGAGCACTGAAGCTTTCTTT. Translation: CASSRSTGSTEAFF.

The CDR3 sequence: CASSEVAGFSYEQYF. For the CDR3, the DNA is TGTGCCAGCAGCGAGGTAGCGGGGTTCTCCTACGAGCAGTACTTC. The chain uses TRBV27 and TRBJ2-7; 8 bases fit TRBD2. V trimming: 6 bases; J trimming: 0 bases; junction bases outside the gene matches: 7. CDR1 is MNHEY and CDR2 is SMNVEV in the germline V gene (reference sequence). The CDR3 contains 15 residues.

This chain links TRBV19 with TRBJ1-1; TRBD1 might be the D (6 bases). Trimming removed 1 base at V and 5 bases at J, with 17 bases between. Per the germline V gene, CDR1 is LNHDA and CDR2 is SQIVND (reference sequence). There are 16 residues in the CDR3. The CDR3 region is CASSIVPGQFATEAFF. In nucleotides, the CDR3 is TGTGCCAGTAGTATAGTACCGGGACAATTTGCGACTGAAGCTTTCTTT.

This chain joins TRBV2 and TRBJ1-5, with TRBD1 matching 7 bases. The CDR3 runs to 15 residues. Germline V gene lookup returns CDR1 SNHLY and CDR2 FYNNEI. V dropped 6 bases and J dropped 5; count of bases not matched to a gene: 10. CDR3 DNA: TGTGCCAGCAGCGAACGGACAGGCGCCTATCAGCCCCAGCATTTT. This encodes CASSERTGAYQPQHF.

This chain uses TRBV19 with TRBJ1-1; 11 bases line up with TRBD1. The CDR3 consists of 15 residues. The germline gives CDR1 LNHDA, CDR2 SQIVND (reference sequence). J was trimmed by 6 bases and V by 6 bases; bases with no gene match: 9. This CDR3 is CASRLPRTGGSEAFF. The CDR3 DNA reads as TGTGCCAGTAGGTTACCCCGGACAGGGGGCTCTGAAGCTTTCTTT.

The J gene is TRBJ2-1, the V gene TRBV5-6, with TRBD2 matching over 9 bases. Germline V gives CDR1 SGHDT, CDR2 YYEEEE. V lost 0 bases, J lost 2 bases, and 9 bases stayed unmatched. This CDR3 contains 18 residues. The CDR3, as DNA: TGTGCCAGCAGCTTGGCCGGGTATGGCGGGAGGGCCTACAATGAGCAGTTCTTC. This gives the protein CASSLAGYGGRAYNEQFF. Variable domain in full (rest from reference TRBV5-6 and TRBJ2-1): DAGVTQSPTHLIKTRGQQVTLRCSPKSGHDTVSWYQQALGQGPQFIFQYYEEEERQRGNFPDRFSGHQFPNYSSELNVNALLLGDSALYLCASSLAGYGGRAYNEQFFGPGTRLTVL.

The chain uses TRBV5-1 and TRBJ1-3, with 8 bases aligning to TRBD1. V trimming: 2 bases; J trimming: 4 bases; junction bases outside the gene matches: 5. Germline V gives CDR1 SGHRS, CDR2 YFSETQ. This CDR3 has 15 residues. In DNA form, the CDR3 reads TGCGCCAGCAGCTTAGGACAGGGCACAGGAAACACCATATATTTT. It yields the protein CASSLGQGTGNTIYF.

The chain couples TRBV29-1 to TRBJ2-3, with 7 bases fitting TRBD2. The CDR3 has 13 residues. V gave up 1 base and J gave up 5 bases; unmatched junction bases: 3. Per germline, CDR1 SQVTM and CDR2 ANQGSEA. The CDR3 loop is CSVEGEGRDTQYF. The CDR3 DNA follows: TGCAGCGTTGAAGGGGAGGGTCGAGATACGCAGTATTTT.

The chain joins TRBV28 to TRBJ2-7; 7 bases are shared with TRBD1. CDR1 is MDHEN and CDR2 is SYDVKM in the germline V gene. J gave up 0 bases and V 7 bases, and 12 bases lay outside the gene matches. CDR3 size: 16 residues. CDR3 in DNA: TGTGCCAGCACTTCGGCCGGGACAGATTTCTCCTACGAGCAGTACTTC. It encodes CASTSAGTDFSYEQYF.

This chain uses TRBV11-3 with TRBJ2-7; 7 nucleotides agree with TRBD2. The germline CDR1 and CDR2 sequences are SGHNT and YENEEA. V lost 5 bases and J lost 2; bases outside the gene matches: 12. The CDR3 is 16 amino acids. CDR3 nucleotides: TGTGCCAGCAGCGGAAGAGGGTCTAGCGGTACCTACGAGCAGTACTTC. Its translation: CASSGRGSSGTYEQYF.

The sample holds one count of this clone. The rearrangement uses TRBV10-3 and TRBJ2-1; D may be TRBD2 (6 bases). The CDR3 is made up of 16 amino acids. Germline V gene sequence: CDR1 ENHRY, CDR2 SYGVKD. Between the trimmed V and J ends, which lost 8 bases and 2 bases, there was a span of 19 bases. CDR3 DNA: TGTGCCATCTGGGCGGGTGGGGGGAACACCTACAATGAGCAGTTCTTC. Protein: CAIWAGGGNTYNEQFF.

The chain couples TRBV4-1 to TRBJ1-4, with D tentatively TRBD1 (6 bases). Trimming shortened V by 2 bases and J by 5 bases, and 12 bases separated the two germline ends. This CDR3 region has 15 residues. Germline CDR1 reads MGHRA; CDR2 reads YSYEKL. CDR3 nucleotides: TGCGCCAGCAGCCAACTGACAGGAAGAAATGAAAAACTGTTTTTT. Its translation is CASSQLTGRNEKLFF.

The V and J genes are TRBV7-2 and TRBJ2-2; a possible D gene is TRBD1 (5 bases). The V gene's germline CDR1 is SGHTA and CDR2 FQGNSA. CDR3 length equals 17 residues. The ends were cut back, 1 base at V and 2 bases at J, with 14 bases in the middle. The CDR3 coding sequence is TGTGCCAGCAGCTTAGTTTCCGGCCAGGGCAACACCGGGGAGCTGTTTTTT. Amino acid sequence: CASSLVSGQGNTGELFF.